The rows below give T cell receptor beta chains drawn from one sample of a study of blood T cell repertoires in COVID-19. Only in-frame clones appear in the TCRdb table, and some are missing; sequencing was by immunoSEQ multiplex PCR. The sample carries around 200,000 clones, approximately 85% recorded once. The sample comprised peripheral blood. The receptors stem from a woman aged 80 or over with acute or convalescent COVID-19. Both conserved end residues are part of each CDR3. The order of the fields is CDR3 length, V gene, J gene, clone size, D gene, CDR3 DNA, CDR3 protein. D genes are given only for firm matches. A row's size may be missing; if present it is once, few, many or a size class.

16	TRBV19	TRBJ2-2	-	TRBD2	TGTGCCAGTAGTACTAGGACTAGTCGGGGAACCGGGGAGCTGTTTTTT	CASSTRTSRGTGELFF
18	TRBV4-3	TRBJ2-2	-	-	TGCGCCAGCAGCCAAGATTACCAGAGGCAGTTTAACACCGGGGAGCTGTTTTTT	CASSQDYQRQFNTGELFF
13	TRBV10-1	TRBJ2-7	-	TRBD2	TGCGCCAGCCGTAGCGGGAGTCCCCACGAGCAGTACTTC	CASRSGSPHEQYF
14	TRBV5-1	TRBJ1-2	-	-	TGCGCCAGCAGCTTGGAACAGGCCCGTTATGGCTACACCTTC	CASSLEQARYGYTF
14	TRBV5-4	TRBJ2-3	few	TRBD1	TGTGCCAGCAGCTTGAGATGGACAGGGAATACGCAGTATTTT	CASSLRWTGNTQYF
14	TRBV6-6	TRBJ2-2	-	TRBD1	TGTGCCAGCAGTGACAGGGGGGGAACCGGGGAGCTGTTTTTT	CASSDRGGTGELFF
14	TRBV9	TRBJ2-5	-	TRBD1	TGTGCCAGCAGCGCGACAGGGGACCGGGAGACCCAGTACTTC	CASSATGDRETQYF
15	TRBV2	TRBJ1-6	-	-	TGTGCCAGCAGTGTCGGGCCAGGGCTGAATTCACCCCTCCACTTT	CASSVGPGLNSPLHF
15	TRBV6-5	TRBJ1-5	-	-	TGTGCCAGCAGCCGCCGAGGTTATAGCAATCAGCCCCAGCATTTT	CASSRRGYSNQPQHF
13	TRBV12-3/TRBV12-4	TRBJ1-2	-	-	TGTGCCATTAGGTTTGTCGGGGTCCCTGGCTACACCTTC	CAIRFVGVPGYTF
17	TRBV18	TRBJ1-2	-	TRBD1	TGTGCCAGCTCACCCTCTGGACAGGGGTCACTTAACTATGGCTACACCTTC	CASSPSGQGSLNYGYTF